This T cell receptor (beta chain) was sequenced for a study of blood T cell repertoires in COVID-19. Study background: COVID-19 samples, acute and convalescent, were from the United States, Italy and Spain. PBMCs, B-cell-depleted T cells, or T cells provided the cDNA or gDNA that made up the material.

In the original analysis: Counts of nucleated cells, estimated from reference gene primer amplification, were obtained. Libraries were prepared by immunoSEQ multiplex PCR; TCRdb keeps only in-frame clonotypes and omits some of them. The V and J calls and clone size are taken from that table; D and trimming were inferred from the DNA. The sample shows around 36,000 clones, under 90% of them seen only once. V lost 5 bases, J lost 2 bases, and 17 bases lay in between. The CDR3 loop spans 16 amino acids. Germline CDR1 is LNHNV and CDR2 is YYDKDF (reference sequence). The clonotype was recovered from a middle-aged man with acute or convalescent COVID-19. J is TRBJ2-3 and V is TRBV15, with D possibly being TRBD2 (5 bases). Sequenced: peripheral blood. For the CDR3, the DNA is TGTGCCACCAGCCCCGAGGAAGCGGAGTACACAGATACGCAGTATTTT. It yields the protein CATSPEEAEYTDTQYF.